Below, one T cell receptor (beta chain) is given with its context. The antigen this receptor binds is unknown. The input lacks base qualities; no much larger clone sits a single base away. The library came from the immunoSEQ multiplex PCR assay. RNA was extracted from all samples and reverse transcribed into cDNA, which served as template for TCR sequencing. First-strand cDNA was synthesized using SuperScript III with a 2:1 mix of oligo-dT and random hexamers. A synthetic immune receptor repertoire was used to assess amplification bias, and residual bias was removed computationally. Per the authors' processing: Raw reads were preprocessed to remove errors, and CDR3 was defined by IMGT conventions from the conserved cysteine to phenylalanine. Clonality was computed as 1 minus the Shannon entropy, with the entropy normalized by log2 of the number of productive unique TCRs. Whether scalp clones were CD4 or CD8 was inferred by matching scalp TCRbeta sequences against CD4 and CD8 repertoires sorted from blood. Entries here come from immuneACCESS through TCRdb and include only in-frame sequences with V and J called. Some clones fail to appear in such tables; in the studies checked, an unresolved V gene covers under half of the shortfall, and the cause of the remainder is unknown. V and J calls and clone size are given by that table; D and trimming were obtained from the DNA. Here the sample has fewer than 350,000 clones; about 62% occur a single time. The leading ten clones occupy about 1.7% of the sample.

This specimen comes from a study of CD8+ T cells in alopecia areata (dated by TCRdb to the late 2010s). About the study as a whole: Treated patients were enrolled in an open-label pilot trial of oral tofacitinib at 5 to 10 mg twice daily for moderate-to-severe alopecia areata. TCRbeta CDR3 regions were amplified by immunoSEQ multiplex PCR using 35 Vbeta forward and 13 Jbeta reverse primers. To study T cell clonal expansion in alopecia areata, the researchers applied high-throughput TCRbeta sequencing to both the C3H/HeJ mouse model and human patients. In humans, TCRbeta sequencing was performed on scalp tissue and on sorted CD4+ and CD8+ peripheral blood T cells from healthy controls and from patients with patchy or totalis/universalis alopecia areata. Tofacitinib-treated patients had biopsies at baseline and at 4 and 24 weeks of treatment, with a later scalp biopsy in several patients. Clonality in the scalp was compared among normal scalp (n=4), patchy alopecia areata scalp (n=8), and alopecia totalis/universalis scalp (n=8). Patients stayed on tofacitinib for 6 to 18 months and then had 6 months of follow-up off drug so that delayed response and recurrence could be assessed. RNA came from the PAXgene miRNA kit for fixed scalp, the miRNeasy kit for PBMCs, and the RNeasy kit for mouse skin. The SALT score, which quantifies the percentage of affected scalp surface area, was used to measure disease severity in treated patients.

General study outcomes and caveats: The treated cohort was small, with a single nonresponder, so links between baseline CD8+ expansion and response need larger studies. During tofacitinib treatment, many expanded lesional clones stuck around in both scalp and blood, and this persistence may partly explain why relapse happens after treatment is stopped. Unlike mouse skin, where gammadelta T cells dominate, normal human skin contains resident alphabeta T cells that get sequenced too, which complicates analysis of the scalp TCR repertoire. Compared with normal scalp, lesional scalp, particularly in alopecia totalis/universalis, had higher clonality and more expanded CD8+ clones, which suggests antigenic drive. TCR sequences shared between patients were less clear than in mice, possibly partly because of HLA diversity in the patient population. Tofacitinib significantly decreased scalp clonality and the number of expanded CD8+ clones among the top 100 scalp clones.

At the junction V is shortened by 5 bases and J by 5 bases, with 13 bases in between. Taken from the germline V gene (reference sequence), the CDR1 and CDR2 loops are LNHDA and SQIVND. Its CDR3 holds 14 amino acids, cysteine through phenylalanine. This entry keeps only the CDR3 DNA: 42 bases, framed from base 1. The time point label here, explained by the study, means: around 24 weeks on oral tofacitinib. The sample's treatment or condition label, in plain terms: oral pan-JAK inhibitor, 5-10 mg twice daily. Lesional scalp punch biopsies and peripheral blood were obtained from alopecia areata patients. After PBMCs were isolated by density centrifugation and stained for CD3, CD4 and CD8, a FACSAria was used to sort CD4+ and CD8+ T cells.

The clonotype was recovered from a human donor with alopecia areata. Here the chain combines TRBV19 and TRBJ2-4; possibly the D gene is TRBD2, per 5 matching bases. Sequences were derived from CD4+ T cells sorted from blood, sampled at week 24, from a patient treated with tofacitinib. This receptor has the CDR3 CASSRLLGQNIQYF. The DNA reads TGTGCCAGTAGTCGCCTACTAGGGCAAAACATTCAGTACTTC.